A single sample is the source of the 24 T cell receptor beta chains below, sequenced in a study of cytomegalovirus exposure and HLA in healthy donors. Amplification used 60 Vbeta primers and 13 Jbeta primers. Profiled with immunoSEQ multiplex PCR; TCRdb holds only in-frame clones, not every one. The table lists 35,000 to 50,000 clones, over 70% of them singletons, with about 2.9% in the top ten. The material sequenced was PBMCs. These TCRs come from a man aged 45 to 65 in good health and CMV-seronegative.

The chain has TRBV19 and TRBJ1-2, with D perhaps TRBD1 (6 bases). CDR1 is LNHDA, CDR2 SQIVND, per germline (reference sequence). This CDR3 has 15 residues. The germline V and J ends were trimmed by 5 bases and 4 bases, with 17 bases remaining between them. CDR3 bases: TGTGCCAGTAGTCTCCCCAGACAGGTCGGCTATGGCTACACCTTC. It yields the protein CASSLPRQVGYGYTF. Full variable domain (rest looked up from reference TRBV19 and TRBJ1-2): DGGITQSPKYLFRKEGQNVTLSCEQNLNHDAMYWYRQDPGQGLRLIYYSQIVNDFQKGDIAEGYSVSREKKESFPLTVTSAQKNPTAFYLCASSLPRQVGYGYTFGSGTRLTVV.

This chain joins TRBV7-9 and TRBJ1-2; D is possibly TRBD1 (5 bases). The V and J ends lost 11 bases and 5 bases respectively, with 21 bases between them. Germline assignment: CDR1 SEHNR and CDR2 FQNEAQ (reference sequence). The CDR3 consists of 14 residues. CDR3 loop: CAADPEGPGYGYTF. DNA of the CDR3: TGTGCCGCGGATCCGGAGGGGCCGGGGTATGGCTACACCTTC. Full variable domain (rest looked up from reference TRBV7-9 and TRBJ1-2): DTGVSQNPRHKITKRGQNVTFRCDPISEHNRLYWYRQTLGQGPEFLTYFQNEAQLEKSRLLSDRFSAERPKGSFSTLEIQRTEQGDSAMYLCAADPEGPGYGYTFGSGTRLTVV.

This clone was counted only a few times. The chain employs TRBV2 and TRBJ1-2; D unresolved. Trimming stripped 7 bases from V and 4 bases from J, with 16 bases between. The V gene's germline CDR1 is SNHLY and CDR2 FYNNEI. The CDR3 contains 14 residues. DNA for the CDR3: TGTGCCAGCACCCGCGACGGGGTTGCCTATGGCTACACCTTC. Protein sequence: CASTRDGVAYGYTF.

The CDR3 spells CASSPFLGGVGTDTQYF. The DNA for the CDR3 is TGCGCCAGCAGCCCCTTTTTAGGCGGGGTCGGCACAGATACGCAGTATTTT. This sequence joins TRBV5-1 and TRBJ2-3, with D maybe TRBD2 (6 bases). The CDR3 is 17 residues long. Trimming shortened V by 4 bases and J by 1 base, and 19 bases separated the two germline ends. Germline loops: CDR1 SGHRS, CDR2 YFSETQ.

This clone was observed a handful of times. J is TRBJ2-1 and V is TRBV5-1; 7 bases are shared with TRBD1. CDR1 and CDR2 from the germline V gene are SGHRS and YFSETQ. The CDR3 consists of 11 residues. J lost 16 bases, V lost 0 bases, and 4 bases had no gene match. CDR3 region: CASSLGDREFF. The CDR3 DNA is TGCGCCAGCAGCTTGGGTGACAGGGAATTCTTC.

The chain links TRBV5-6 to TRBJ2-1, with 11 nucleotides matching TRBD2. Unmatched junction bases numbered 8, after V lost 6 bases and J lost 3 bases. CDR1 SGHDT and CDR2 YYEEEE come from the germline V gene. The CDR3 covers 16 residues. The CDR3 sequence is CASTLSLAGDYNEQFF. DNA of the CDR3: TGTGCCAGCACCTTATCACTAGCGGGAGACTACAATGAGCAGTTCTTC.

The genes are TRBV5-1 and TRBJ2-5; 7 bases are a match to TRBD1. The germline V gene has CDR1 SGHRS and CDR2 YFSETQ. The CDR3 totals 14 residues. Unmatched junction bases numbered 7, after V lost 3 bases and J lost 5 bases. The CDR3 sequence is CASSYRGWGETQYF. In nucleotides, the CDR3 is TGCGCCAGCAGCTACAGGGGTTGGGGCGAGACCCAGTACTTC.

This chain joins TRBV6-1 and TRBJ2-7; D unresolved. The germline gives CDR1 MNHNS, CDR2 SASEGT. Trimming stripped 1 base from V and 2 bases from J, with 9 bases between. This CDR3 is built from 14 residues. The CDR3 here is CASSEDYGTYEQYF. Here the CDR3 DNA reads TGTGCCAGCAGTGAAGATTACGGTACCTACGAGCAGTACTTC.

The count of this clone is one. This sequence joins TRBV30 and TRBJ2-2; TRBD2 agrees at 7 bases. J gave up 3 bases and V 8 bases, and 15 bases lay outside the gene matches. Germline CDR1 is GTSNPN and CDR2 is SVGIG (reference sequence). This CDR3 has 16 residues. The CDR3 loop reads CATRREGRRDTGELFF. CDR3 nucleotide sequence: TGTGCCACACGCAGGGAGGGTAGGCGTGACACCGGGGAGCTGTTTTTT.

Remarks on this clone: The CDR3 does not close with the conserved phenylalanine or tryptophan, likely indicating a read error. This sequence joins TRBV28 and TRBJ2-7, with 13 bases matching TRBD2. With 6 bases clipped from V and 2 bases from J, the junction kept 4 bases outside the gene matches. The CDR3 runs to 15 residues. Germline values: CDR1 MDHEN, CDR2 SYDVKM. For the CDR3, the DNA is TGTGCCAGCAGCCAGGGACTAGCGGGACCCTACGAGCAGTACTCC. Translating it yields CASSQGLAGPYEQYS.

The rearrangement uses TRBV7-2 and TRBJ1-5; a weak D match, TRBD1 (6 bases). V gave up 5 bases and J gave up 5 bases, with 13 bases separating them. CDR1 and CDR2 from the germline V gene are SGHTA and FQGNSA. CDR3 length: 14 residues. DNA of the CDR3: TGTGCCAGCAGCGGCCGGGGGGCCTATCAGCCCCAGCATTTT. It translates to CASSGRGAYQPQHF.

The J gene is TRBJ1-2, the V gene TRBV5-1; possibly TRBD1 for D (5 bases). The germline gives CDR1 SGHRS, CDR2 YFSETQ. V was clipped by 0 bases and J by 8 bases, with 11 bases between them. The CDR3 runs 13 residues. Here the CDR3 DNA reads TGCGCCAGCAGCTTGGGGGGGGTGCGAGGCTACACCTTC. This gives the protein CASSLGGVRGYTF.

This sequence joins TRBV28 and TRBJ1-1; 7 bases match TRBD1. Germline CDR1 reads MDHEN; CDR2 reads SYDVKM. This CDR3 contains 14 residues. The V segment lost 1 base and the J segment 4 bases; nucleotides outside the gene matches: 3. The CDR3 sequence: CASSLSTGITEAFF. Here the CDR3 DNA reads TGTGCCAGCAGTTTATCGACAGGGATCACTGAAGCTTTCTTT.

The chain employs TRBV7-2 and TRBJ1-3; the D gene is possibly TRBD1 (5 bases). Germline V gene lookup returns CDR1 SGHTA and CDR2 FQGNSA. Trimming shortened V by 5 bases and J by 3 bases, and 11 bases separated the two germline ends. This CDR3 has 14 residues. The CDR3 bases are TGTGCCAGCAGCCTCCGGGGGAATGGAAACACCATATATTTT. Amino acid sequence: CASSLRGNGNTIYF.

The chain employs TRBV4-3 and TRBJ2-7; 12 nucleotides agree with TRBD2. Trimming cost V 1 base and J 5 bases; bases outside gene matches: 9. This CDR3 has 17 amino acids. Germline CDR1 reads LGHNA; CDR2 reads YSLEER. The CDR3: CASSQGRRLAGEDEQYF. CDR3 nucleotide sequence: TGCGCCAGCAGCCAAGGGCGGCGACTAGCGGGAGAAGACGAGCAGTACTTC.

The chain combines TRBV11-2 with TRBJ1-4; D unclear. CDR1 is SGHAT, CDR2 FQNNGV, per germline. This CDR3 has 18 amino acids. The V end lost 1 base, the J end lost 3 bases, and 18 bases lay between the germline ends. CDR3 in amino acids: CASSLAFGAGDPNEKLFF. DNA of the CDR3: TGTGCCAGCAGCTTAGCTTTCGGAGCCGGGGATCCTAATGAAAAACTGTTTTTT. The complete variable domain, with remaining parts taken from reference TRBV11-2 and TRBJ1-4, reads EAGVAQSPRYKIIEKRQSVAFWCNPISGHATLYWYQQILGQGPKLLIQFQNNGVVDDSQLPKDRFSAERLKGVDSTLKIQPAKLEDSAVYLCASSLAFGAGDPNEKLFFGSGTQLSVL.

The chain is built from TRBV23-1 and TRBJ2-7, with TRBD1 matching over 10 bases. TRBV23-1 is an ORF, with its function uncertain. This CDR3 comprises 15 residues. Losses at the gene ends were 0 bases for V and 4 bases for J; bases not matched to a gene: 3. CDR3 loop: CASSQSRTGGYEQYF. The CDR3 DNA sequence: TGCGCCAGCAGTCAATCAAGGACAGGGGGATACGAGCAGTACTTC.

The rearrangement uses TRBV11-3 and TRBJ2-5, with TRBD2 matching 10 bases. This CDR3 has 19 amino acids. Trimming at V came to 4 bases and at J to 1 base, leaving 15 bases not matched to a gene. The germline V gene encodes CDR1 SGHNT and CDR2 YENEEA. CDR3 residues: CASSSRQGIAGGLQETQYF. The CDR3 DNA sequence: TGTGCCAGCAGCTCCCGTCAGGGAATAGCGGGGGGCCTCCAAGAGACCCAGTACTTC.

The chain uses TRBV7-2 and TRBJ2-7; TRBD2 aligns across 14 bases. CDR3 length: 16 amino acids. V trimming: 5 bases; J trimming: 6 bases; junction bases outside the gene matches: 9. Germline V gives CDR1 SGHTA, CDR2 FQGNSA. The CDR3: CASSPPGLAGVAEQYF. CDR3 DNA: TGTGCCAGCAGCCCGCCGGGACTAGCGGGAGTCGCCGAGCAGTACTTC.

Comment on this clone: Because the CDR3 is missing its conserved closing phenylalanine or tryptophan, this is likely a read error. No DNA is shown, since the ends of the CDR3 on it are uncertain; the CDR3 is the one TCRdb lists. The rearrangement uses TRBV20-1 and TRBJ1-2; the D call of TRBD1 is as the table states it, not checked on the DNA. Per germline, CDR1 DFQATT and CDR2 SNEGSKA (reference sequence). Both ends counted, the CDR3 spans 11 residues. CDR3 region: CSARSISDREI.

The chain recombines TRBV9 with TRBJ2-7; 7 nucleotides match TRBD2. The trim removed 0 bases at V and 2 bases at J, leaving 8 bases unmatched. The CDR3 has 16 residues. CDR1 SGDLS and CDR2 YYNGEE come from the germline V gene. CDR3 loop: CASSVGTGSGTYEQYF. CDR3 DNA: TGTGCCAGCAGCGTAGGCACCGGGAGCGGGACCTACGAGCAGTACTTC.

The chain employs TRBV4-3 and TRBJ2-5, with 9 positions matching TRBD1. Trimming at V came to 1 base and at J to 3 bases, leaving 6 bases not matched to a gene. The CDR3 spans 16 residues. CDR1 and CDR2 from the germline V gene are LGHNA and YSLEER. The CDR3 DNA is TGCGCCAGCAGCCAAGCCCTAGGACAGGGGAAAGAGACCCAGTACTTC. Encoded protein: CASSQALGQGKETQYF.

V is TRBV6-6 and J is TRBJ2-1; 7 nucleotides line up with TRBD1. V trimming: 0 bases; J trimming: 0 bases; junction bases outside the gene matches: 2. Germline lookup yields CDR1 MNHNY and CDR2 SVGAGI (reference sequence). The CDR3 loop spans 16 amino acids. The CDR3 region is CASSYSQGYSYNEQFF. As DNA, the CDR3 is TGTGCCAGCAGTTACTCACAGGGGTACTCCTACAATGAGCAGTTCTTC.

The chain joins TRBV19 to TRBJ1-1, with D tentatively TRBD1 (6 bases). Germline lookup yields CDR1 LNHDA and CDR2 SQIVND (reference sequence). CDR3 length: 13 amino acids. V was shortened by 3 bases and J by 4 bases, with 9 bases between the two germline ends. The CDR3 region has the DNA TGTGCCAGTAGTATCCACAGGGTCACTGAAGCTTTCTTT. The encoded protein is CASSIHRVTEAFF. Full variable domain (missing parts from reference TRBV19 and TRBJ1-1): DGGITQSPKYLFRKEGQNVTLSCEQNLNHDAMYWYRQDPGQGLRLIYYSQIVNDFQKGDIAEGYSVSREKKESFPLTVTSAQKNPTAFYLCASSIHRVTEAFFGQGTRLTVV.